The 11 T cell receptor beta chains given below trace back to one sample, sequenced in a study of regulatory T cells in long-lasting Graves disease. Stated time point: newly diagnosed GD, antithyroid drugs for less than 3 months. From PBMCs, RNA was extracted and then used to make the TCR library. The authors built TCR beta libraries using iRepertoire HTBI primers and Arm-PCR of CDR3 regions. TCRdb reprocessed the multiplex PCR reads via MiXCR and lists one record per CDR3 protein. The sample carries 680,000 or so distinct CDR3 sequences, 16% recorded once. These data also formed part of another study, on T cells in Graves' hyperthyroidism and ophthalmopathy.

The sample consisted of peripheral blood mononuclear cells (PBMCs), taken at new diagnosis, from a patient treated with antithyroid drugs. Every receptor here comes from a woman aged 25 to 39 with Graves disease.

This clonotype was recorded many times. V and J are TRBV28 and TRBJ2-3; weak D call: TRBD2 (6 bases). V dropped 6 bases and J dropped 0 bases, with 19 bases sitting between them. The germline V gene has CDR1 MDHEN and CDR2 SYDVKM. CDR3 size: 17 residues. The CDR3 DNA sequence: TGTGCCAGCAGCGACAGAACCCTAGCGACCAGCACAGATACGCAGTATTTT. Its translation: CASSDRTLATSTDTQYF.

This clonotype came up many times. This chain joins TRBV11-2 and TRBJ2-5; the match to TRBD2 covers 7 bases. This CDR3 has 15 residues. Germline V gene sequence: CDR1 SGHAT, CDR2 FQNNGV. V lost 3 bases to trimming and J lost 3 bases; unmatched junction nucleotides: 7. DNA for the CDR3: TGTGCCAGCAGCTTGGGAGCGGGGCAGGAAGAGACCCAGTACTTC. It translates to CASSLGAGQEETQYF.

This rearrangement joins TRBV6-1 to TRBJ1-3; tentatively, D is TRBD1 (6 bases). The germline V and J ends were trimmed by 5 bases and 0 bases, with 14 bases remaining between them. Germline-derived CDR1 and CDR2 are MNHNS and SASEGT. The CDR3 is made up of 16 amino acids. The CDR3 loop is CASSRTLGGSGNTIYF. The CDR3, as DNA: TGTGCCAGCAGTCGTACCCTAGGGGGCTCTGGAAACACCATATATTTT.

This clonotype was counted a few times. The junction does not match germline at one end; this may be a read error. The V gene is TRBV7-9, the J gene TRBJ2-7; TRBD1 matches 7 bases. Germline V gene data show CDR1 as SEHNR and CDR2 as FQNEAQ (reference sequence). This CDR3 has 12 amino acids. The CDR3 region has the DNA TGTGCCGGCAGCCTGACAGGGTACGAGCAGTACTTC. As protein: CAGSLTGYEQYF. Full variable domain (outside the CDR3, taken from reference TRBV7-9 and TRBJ2-7): DTGVSQNPRHKITKRGQNVTFRCDPISEHNRLYWYRQTLGQGPEFLTYFQNEAQLEKSRLLSDRFSAERPKGSFSTLEIQRTEQGDSAMYLCAGSLTGYEQYFGPGTRLTVT.

J is TRBJ1-5 and V is TRBV29-1, with TRBD1 matching over 7 bases. The CDR3 sequence is 14 residues long. CDR1 and CDR2 (germline): SQVTM, ANQGSEA. With V trimmed by 6 bases and J by 2 bases, 7 bases remained unmatched. CDR3 in amino acids: CSVTGEYGNQPQHF. For the CDR3, the DNA is TGCAGCGTCACAGGGGAATATGGCAATCAGCCCCAGCATTTT.

This sequence joins TRBV18 and TRBJ1-2; D remains ambiguous. The length of the CDR3 is 13 residues. V was trimmed by 0 bases and J by 4 bases, leaving 6 bases between them. Germline loops: CDR1 KGHSH, CDR2 LQKENI. This CDR3 reads CASSPPNGYGYTF. In nucleotides, the CDR3 is TGTGCCAGCTCACCACCGAACGGCTATGGCTACACCTTC.

This clonotype was seen at least ten times. V and J are TRBV6-1 and TRBJ1-1, with a possible D match to TRBD1 (5 bases). The CDR3 length is 13 residues. The V gene lost 4 bases and the J gene lost 1 base, with 7 bases spanning the gap. CDR1 and CDR2 from the germline V gene are MNHNS and SASEGT. The CDR3 region has the DNA TGTGCCAGCAGTGGGGACGGGAACACTGAAGCTTTCTTT. Translating it yields CASSGDGNTEAFF.

In its sample, this clonotype was seen a few times. CDR3 in amino acids: CAWSVTRARRNEQFF. CDR3 DNA sequence: TGTGCCTGGAGTGTAACTCGTGCTAGGCGAAATGAGCAGTTCTTC. The chain carries TRBV30 and TRBJ2-1, with D uncertain. Germline CDR1 GTSNPN, CDR2 SVGIG (reference sequence). CDR3 length: 15 residues. Trimming removed 0 bases at V and 7 bases at J, with 16 bases between. Variable domain in full (rest from reference TRBV30 and TRBJ2-1): SQTIHQWPATLVQPVGSPLSLECTVEGTSNPNLYWYRQAAGRGLQLLFYSVGIGQISSEVPQNLSASRPQDRQFILSSKKLLLSDSGFYLCAWSVTRARRNEQFFGPGTRLTVL.

On this clonotype: A much bigger clone sits one base away, suggesting this may be a read error. The rearrangement uses TRBV2 and TRBJ2-7; tentative D call: TRBD1 (6 bases). CDR1 and CDR2 from the germline V gene are SNHLY and FYNNEI. CDR3 size: 15 residues. Between the trimmed V and J ends, which lost 1 base and 3 bases, there was a span of 13 bases. CDR3 DNA: TGTGCCAGCAGTGAAGGGGGCACAGGGATCTACGAGCAGTACTTC. Encoded protein: CASSEGGTGIYEQYF.

The sample holds many counts of this clonotype. The rearrangement links TRBV30 to TRBJ1-1; perhaps TRBD1 as D (5 bases). The CDR3 is made up of 13 amino acids. Germline V gene data show CDR1 as GTSNPN and CDR2 as SVGIG (reference sequence). V lost 4 bases and J lost 3, with 12 bases in between. The CDR3 DNA sequence: TGTGCCTGGATTCCACCAGGGTACACTGAAGCTTTCTTT. It translates to CAWIPPGYTEAFF.

With regard to this clonotype: The CDR3 end shows no conserved phenylalanine or tryptophan, and so a read error is likely. The J gene is TRBJ1-1, the V gene TRBV19, with a possible D match to TRBD1 (5 bases). V lost 6 bases to trimming and J lost 4 bases, with 9 bases between them. The germline CDR1 and CDR2 sequences are LNHDA and SQIVND (reference sequence). The CDR3 is 12 residues long. CDR3 sequence reads: CASRGVSTEAFS. CDR3 sequence (DNA): TGTGCCAGTAGAGGGGTGAGCACTGAAGCTTTCTCT.